The T cell receptor beta chain under discussion was sequenced for a study of blood T cell repertoires in COVID-19. This table comes from immunoSEQ multiplex PCR, and its TCRdb copy is limited to in-frame clones, with some not included. This sample has roughly 200,000 clones, with roughly four fifths found just once. V lost 6 bases, J lost 0 bases, and 3 bases stayed unmatched. The CDR3 runs 14 residues. The germline CDR1 and CDR2 sequences are MNHEY and SVGEGT. V gene TRBV6-2 or TRBV6-3 combines with J gene TRBJ1-1; 8 positions match TRBD1. The clonotype was recovered from a man between 50 and 59 years old with active or convalescent COVID-19. Sequencing used peripheral blood. The CDR3 DNA reads as TGTGCCAGCAGCGACAGGGGACTGAACACTGAAGCTTTCTTT. Translating it yields CASSDRGLNTEAFF.